The present T cell receptor beta chain was sequenced within a study of siplizumab effects on memory and regulatory T cells. Study conclusions and caveats: Roughly 80-96% of proliferating CD4+ or CD8+ clones lacked an assignable naive or memory phenotype. Most alloreactive clones went unmapped to unstimulated subsets; only a minor fraction mapped.

To note about this clone: The antigen remains unidentified.

Here immunoSEQ multiplex PCR was the method, and the copy in TCRdb shows in-frame clones only, minus some. The sample has 100,000 or so clones; around 95% are singletons. The germline V and J ends were trimmed by 7 bases and 3 bases, with 18 bases remaining between them. Germline loops: CDR1 LNHNV, CDR2 YYDKDF (reference sequence). The CDR3 consists of 15 residues. The sample comprised Tregs sorted from blood. The genes are TRBV15 and TRBJ1-1, with no clear D. This clonotype was obtained from a human donor in good health. This CDR3 reads CATKSRLLTDTEAFF. In DNA, the CDR3 is TGTGCCACCAAGAGCAGACTCCTAACGGACACTGAAGCTTTCTTT. The full variable domain, in which reference TRBV15 and TRBJ1-1 provide the parts outside the CDR3, is DAMVIQNPRYQVTQFGKPVTLSCSQTLNHNVMYWYQQKSSQAPKLLFHYYDKDFNNEADTPDNFQSRRPNTSFCFLDIRSPGLGDTAMYLCATKSRLLTDTEAFFGQGTRLTVV.